The T cell receptor (beta chain) described here comes from a study of blood T cell repertoires in COVID-19. In the authors' workflow: Researchers report that nucleated cell counts were estimated from reference gene primer amplification. Assay used: immunoSEQ multiplex PCR; TCRdb lists only in-frame clones, some missing. The V and J calls and clone size were taken over from that table, and D and trimming were inferred from the DNA. The data contain approximately 110,000 clones, around 84% of them singletons. Germline V gene data show CDR1 as SGHRS and CDR2 as YFSETQ. The CDR3 runs 16 residues. V trimming: 0 bases; J trimming: 0 bases; junction bases outside the gene matches: 3.

The chain employs TRBV5-1 and TRBJ2-5; 9 nucleotides line up with TRBD2. The sample was peripheral blood. The receptor's source is a human donor in a cohort sampled during active COVID-19. CDR3 in amino acids: CASSLGLAANQETQYF. The CDR3 nucleotides read TGCGCCAGCAGCTTGGGACTAGCGGCCAACCAAGAGACCCAGTACTTC. Full variable domain (outside the CDR3, taken from reference TRBV5-1 and TRBJ2-5): KAGVTQTPRYLIKTRGQQVTLSCSPISGHRSVSWYQQTPGQGLQFLFEYFSETQRNKGNFPGRFSGRQFSNSRSEMNVSTLELGDSALYLCASSLGLAANQETQYFGPGTRLLVL.